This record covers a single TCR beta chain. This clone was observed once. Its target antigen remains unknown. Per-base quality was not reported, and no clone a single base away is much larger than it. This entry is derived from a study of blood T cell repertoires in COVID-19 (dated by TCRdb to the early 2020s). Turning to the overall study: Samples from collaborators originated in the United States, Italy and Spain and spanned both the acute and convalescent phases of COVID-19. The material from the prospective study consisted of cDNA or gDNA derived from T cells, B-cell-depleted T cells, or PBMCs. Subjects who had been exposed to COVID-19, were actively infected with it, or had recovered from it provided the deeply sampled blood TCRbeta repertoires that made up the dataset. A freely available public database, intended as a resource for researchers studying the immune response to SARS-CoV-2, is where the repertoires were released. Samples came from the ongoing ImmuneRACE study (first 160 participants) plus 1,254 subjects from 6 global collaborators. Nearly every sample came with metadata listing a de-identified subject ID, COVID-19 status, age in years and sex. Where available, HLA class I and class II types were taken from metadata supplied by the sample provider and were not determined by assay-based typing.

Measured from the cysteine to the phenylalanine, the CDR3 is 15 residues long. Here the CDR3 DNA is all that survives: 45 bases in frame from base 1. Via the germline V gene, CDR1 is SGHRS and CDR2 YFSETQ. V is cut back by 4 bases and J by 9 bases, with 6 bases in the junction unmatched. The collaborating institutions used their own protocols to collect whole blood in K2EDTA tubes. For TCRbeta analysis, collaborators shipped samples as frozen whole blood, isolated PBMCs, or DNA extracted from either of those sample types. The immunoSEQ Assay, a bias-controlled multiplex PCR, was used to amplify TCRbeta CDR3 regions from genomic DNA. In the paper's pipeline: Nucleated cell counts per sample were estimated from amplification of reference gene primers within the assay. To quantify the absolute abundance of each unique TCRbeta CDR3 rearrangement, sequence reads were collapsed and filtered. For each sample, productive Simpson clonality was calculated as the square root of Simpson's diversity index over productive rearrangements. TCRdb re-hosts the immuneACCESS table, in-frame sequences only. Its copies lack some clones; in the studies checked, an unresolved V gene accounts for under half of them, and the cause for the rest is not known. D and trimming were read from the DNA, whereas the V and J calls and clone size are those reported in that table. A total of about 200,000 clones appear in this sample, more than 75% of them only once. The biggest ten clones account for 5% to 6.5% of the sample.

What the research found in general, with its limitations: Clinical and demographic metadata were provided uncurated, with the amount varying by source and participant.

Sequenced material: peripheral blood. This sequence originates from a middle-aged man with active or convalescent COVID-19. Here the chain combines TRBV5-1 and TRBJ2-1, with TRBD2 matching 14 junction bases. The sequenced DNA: TGCGCCAGCAGCACGACTAGCGGGGGGGCAATTGAGCAGTTCTTC. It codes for CASSTTSGGAIEQFF.